This T cell receptor beta chain was identified during a study of blood T cell repertoires in COVID-19. In the study overall: T cells, B-cell-depleted T cells, or PBMCs provided the cDNA or gDNA that served as material.

Germline V lookup: CDR1 MNHEY, CDR2 SVGAGI. Trimming took off 4 bases at V and 0 bases at J, with 15 bases between the two ends. CDR3 size: 16 residues. People in the exposed group encountered a COVID-19 case within 2 weeks before entering the study. Sequenced by immunoSEQ multiplex PCR; TCRdb stores in-frame clones only, minus some. In the table there are 140,000 to 150,000 clones, less than 90% of which are singletons. The sequence was obtained from a woman between 45 and 60 years old who had been exposed to COVID-19. Sequences were obtained from PBMCs or T cells enriched from blood (not recorded which). This chain connects TRBV6-5 to TRBJ1-1, with a possible D match to TRBD1 (5 bases). DNA for the CDR3: TGTGCCAGCAGTTCCCTCCACAGGTTCATGAACACTGAAGCTTTCTTT. It yields the protein CASSSLHRFMNTEAFF.